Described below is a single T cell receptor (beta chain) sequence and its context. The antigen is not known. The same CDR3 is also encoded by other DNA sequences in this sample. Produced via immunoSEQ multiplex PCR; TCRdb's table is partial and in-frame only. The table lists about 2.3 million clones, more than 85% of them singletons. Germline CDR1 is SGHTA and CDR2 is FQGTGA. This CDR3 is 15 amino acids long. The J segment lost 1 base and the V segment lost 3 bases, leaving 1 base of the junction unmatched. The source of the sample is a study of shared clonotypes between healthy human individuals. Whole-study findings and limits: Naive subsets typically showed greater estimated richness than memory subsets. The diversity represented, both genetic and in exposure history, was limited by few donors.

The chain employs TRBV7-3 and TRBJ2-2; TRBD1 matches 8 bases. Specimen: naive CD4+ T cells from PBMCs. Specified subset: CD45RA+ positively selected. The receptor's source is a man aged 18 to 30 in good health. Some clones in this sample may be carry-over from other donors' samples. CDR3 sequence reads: CASSFGQGNTGELFF. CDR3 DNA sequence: TGTGCCAGCAGCTTTGGACAGGGGAACACCGGGGAGCTGTTTTTT.